A selection of T cell receptor beta chains follows, all from one sample in a study of graft-versus-host responses after intestinal transplantation. Libraries were prepared by immunoSEQ multiplex PCR; TCRdb keeps only in-frame clonotypes and omits some of them. The table includes 37,000 or so clones, about 85% detected once. The sample here was ileum tissue, taken around 190 days after intestinal transplant. Receptor source: a human patient who received an intestinal transplant, so some T cells may come from the graft donor. Both conserved end residues are part of each CDR3. The D gene is left open where the match is weak. Clone sizes are given selectively: once, few, many, or a class where the clone is expanded.

-	TRBV11-2	-	TRBJ2-7	TGTGCCAGCAGCTTAGACAGATCCTACGAGCAGTACTTC	CASSLDRSYEQYF
-	TRBV7-3	TRBD2	TRBJ2-2	TGTGCCAGCAGCTTAGGTACTAGCGGGAACACCGGGGAGCTGTTTTTT	CASSLGTSGNTGELFF
-	TRBV5-1	TRBD1	TRBJ2-5	TGCGCCAGCAGCTTGGGGACAGGGGAGACCCAGTACTTC	CASSLGTGETQYF
-	TRBV2	TRBD1	TRBJ2-7	TGTGCCAGCAGTGTTTGGACAGGGAGGCAGTACTTC	CASSVWTGRQYF
-	TRBV5-4	TRBD2	TRBJ2-7	TGTGCCATGGAACAACCGGGACTACAAATCTACGAGCAGTACTTC	CAMEQPGLQIYEQYF
-	TRBV11-2	-	TRBJ1-4	TGTGCCAGCAGCCGGGGGGGGGCAACTGAAAAACTGTTTTTT	CASSRGGATEKLFF
-	TRBV19	-	TRBJ2-7	TGTGCCAGTAGTATCTCCGGGAGCGACTACGAGCAGTACTTC	CASSISGSDYEQYF
-	TRBV13	TRBD1	TRBJ2-1	TGTGCCAGCAGCTCCTTAGACAGGGGGGCCTACAATGAGCAGTTCTTC	CASSSLDRGAYNEQFF
-	TRBV5-1	-	TRBJ1-4	TGCGCCAGCAGCTTGGGCAGGGATAATGAAAAACTGTTTTTT	CASSLGRDNEKLFF
few	TRBV28	TRBD2	TRBJ2-7	TGTGCCAGCAGTTTGGATAGCGGGGAACTCAGCGAGCAGTACTTC	CASSLDSGELSEQYF
-	TRBV11-1	TRBD1	TRBJ1-5	TGTGCCAGCAGTACCGACAGGGCTAGCAATCAGCCCCAGCATTTT	CASSTDRASNQPQHF
-	TRBV6-5	-	TRBJ2-5	TGTGCCAGCAGTTACCTACCAGGAGTACCTCCAAAGTACTTC	CASSYLPGVPPKYF
once	TRBV6-5	-	TRBJ2-7	TGTGCCAGCACCCTATCCTGGGGTACCGAGCAGTACTTC	CASTLSWGTEQYF
once	TRBV10-1	-	TRBJ2-5	TGCGCCAGCAGTAGGGGAGAGACCCAGTACTTC	CASSRGETQYF
-	TRBV6-6	TRBD1	TRBJ1-3	TGTGCCAGCAGTTCCAGACAGGGAGGAAACACCATATATTTT	CASSSRQGGNTIYF
-	TRBV9	TRBD2	TRBJ2-3	TGTGCCAGCAGCGGCCGGGGGGGGTTAGATACGCAGTATTTT	CASSGRGGLDTQYF
-	TRBV5-1	-	TRBJ2-7	TGCGCCAGCAGCTTGGTACTAACTGAGGAGCAGTACTTC	CASSLVLTEEQYF